The present T cell receptor (beta chain) was sequenced within a study of blood T cell repertoires in COVID-19. Study background: The origin of the acute and convalescent COVID-19 samples was the United States, Italy and Spain. PBMCs, B-cell-depleted T cells, or T cells provided the cDNA or gDNA that made up the material.

This CDR3 contains 14 residues. In germline, CDR1 is SGHRS, CDR2 YFSETQ. Trimming removed 4 bases from V and 5 bases from J; junction bases left unmatched: 7. Study processing details: Researchers report that nucleated cell counts were estimated from reference gene primer amplification. Generated by immunoSEQ multiplex PCR, the TCRdb table keeps only in-frame clones and is missing some. V and J calls and clone size are given by that table; D and trimming were obtained from the DNA. The sample includes approximately 350,000 clones, approximately 88% seen only once; the top ten take more than 1%. The clonotype comes from a man aged 35 to 55 with acute or convalescent COVID-19. The sample comprised peripheral blood. The chain uses TRBV5-1 and TRBJ2-5; 8 bases are shared with TRBD2. CDR3: CASSPGGAGETQYF. CDR3 nucleotide sequence: TGCGCCAGCAGCCCCGGGGGGGCCGGGGAGACCCAGTACTTC.